This record covers a single TCR beta chain. The data are from a study of blood T cell repertoires in COVID-19. The assay was immunoSEQ multiplex PCR, and TCRdb's table has in-frame clones only and misses some. The profile shows tens of thousands of clones, 89% of them singletons. The CDR3 runs 14 residues. V was shortened by 8 bases and J by 5 bases, with 15 bases between the two germline ends. Per the germline V gene, CDR1 is SGHNT and CDR2 is YENEEA. The sequenced sample consisted of peripheral blood. The rearrangement links TRBV11-3 to TRBJ2-2, with D possibly matching TRBD2 (6 bases). The sequence was collected from a man in his 70s with active or convalescent COVID-19. The CDR3: CASRSGLLTGELFF. The CDR3 DNA sequence: TGTGCCAGCCGCTCGGGACTTCTAACCGGGGAGCTGTTTTTT.